The 23 T cell receptor beta chains in this list originate from one sample, sequenced in a study of OX40 agonist ivuxolimab in advanced cancers. Assay used: immunoSEQ multiplex PCR; TCRdb lists only in-frame clones, some missing. The table has more than 50,000 clones, 80% to 85% seen once. Sequenced material: CD4+ or CD8+ T cells sorted from blood, taken in a trial of the OX40 agonist ivuxolimab. These receptors originate from an adult with an advanced solid tumor such as melanoma, head and neck, liver or kidney cancer.

The V and J genes are TRBV5-1 and TRBJ2-1; 11 bases agree with TRBD2. This CDR3 comprises 14 residues. CDR1 SGHRS and CDR2 YFSETQ come from the germline V gene. Trimming took 4 bases from V and 9 from J; bases not matched to a gene: 6. This chain's CDR3 is CASSGTGTSGEQFF. The CDR3 nucleotides read TGCGCCAGCAGCGGAACCGGGACTAGCGGTGAGCAGTTCTTC.

J is TRBJ1-1 and V is TRBV2; the D gene is possibly TRBD1 (5 bases). CDR1 and CDR2 (germline): SNHLY, FYNNEI. The CDR3 sequence is 14 residues long. V was cut by 8 bases and J by 9 bases, with 22 bases left in between. CDR3 in amino acids: CASGRQNTKGKAFF. The CDR3 DNA reads as TGTGCCAGCGGAAGACAGAACACCAAAGGAAAAGCTTTCTTT.

The chain employs TRBV4-1 and TRBJ1-5; no reliable D call. CDR3 length: 13 amino acids. Per the germline V gene, CDR1 is MGHRA and CDR2 is YSYEKL. The V end lost 1 base, the J end lost 9 bases, and 10 bases lay between the germline ends. The CDR3 DNA reads TGCGCCAGCAGCCAAGGGACGGCGGGGCCCCAGCATTTT. It codes for CASSQGTAGPQHF.

V usage is TRBV6-5 and J usage is TRBJ2-2; D not certain. This CDR3 contains 11 residues. From germline, CDR1 is MNHEY and CDR2 SVGAGI. Trimming took off 6 bases at V and 6 bases at J, with 5 bases between the two ends. For the CDR3, the DNA is TGTGCCAGCAGGCAGGCCGGGGAGCTGTTTTTT. It specifies CASRQAGELFF.

This chain joins TRBV19 and TRBJ1-3; TRBD1 aligns across 8 bases. The J segment lost 0 bases and the V segment lost 4 bases, leaving 5 bases of the junction unmatched. The CDR3 has 16 residues. Germline assignment: CDR1 LNHDA and CDR2 SQIVND (reference sequence). CDR3 loop: CASSKPDRDSGNTIYF. Here the CDR3 DNA reads TGTGCCAGTAGTAAACCGGACAGGGACTCTGGAAACACCATATATTTT.

The chain is built from TRBV5-4 and TRBJ1-1; D unresolved. This CDR3 spans 13 amino acids. V was clipped by 4 bases and J by 8 bases, with 15 bases between them. CDR1 is SGHNT and CDR2 is YYREEE in the germline V gene (reference sequence). CDR3 nucleotides: TGTGCCAGCAGCCTCCGGGCCAGCCGGGAAGCTTTCTTT. Translated: CASSLRASREAFF.

This chain links TRBV2 with TRBJ2-5; 8 nucleotides align to TRBD1. The CDR3 totals 14 residues. The germline CDR1 and CDR2 sequences are SNHLY and FYNNEI. V shed 6 bases and J 2 bases; nucleotides not matched to a gene: 5. CDR3 sequence reads: CASSAGGGQETQYF. The CDR3 nucleotides read TGTGCCAGCAGCGCAGGGGGCGGACAAGAGACCCAGTACTTC. The complete variable domain, with remaining parts taken from reference TRBV2 and TRBJ2-5, reads EPEVTQTPSHQVTQMGQEVILRCVPISNHLYFYWYRQILGQKVEFLVSFYNNEISEKSEIFDDQFSVERPDGSNFTLKIRSTKLEDSAMYFCASSAGGGQETQYFGPGTRLLVL.

This clone was observed once. The gene calls are TRBV29-1 and TRBJ2-3; TRBD2 agrees at 11 bases. Germline CDR1 is SQVTM and CDR2 is ANQGSEA. The CDR3 totals 15 residues. Germline trimming cut 3 bases from V and 6 bases from J; bases unmatched to any gene: 8. CDR3 in amino acids: CSVEGSGGAGDTQYF. The CDR3 DNA reads as TGCAGCGTTGAGGGTAGCGGGGGGGCCGGCGATACGCAGTATTTT.

This chain uses TRBV5-4 with TRBJ2-1; D may be TRBD1 or TRBD2 (7 bases each). Germline loops: CDR1 SGHNT, CDR2 YYREEE (reference sequence). V lost 2 bases to trimming and J lost 5 bases, with 11 bases between them. There are 14 residues in the CDR3. In DNA form, the CDR3 reads TGTGCCAGCAGCTTCCAGGGGGGGGACAATGAGCAGTTCTTC. Amino acid sequence: CASSFQGGDNEQFF.

The rearrangement joins TRBV4-2 to TRBJ2-3, with 10 bases aligning to TRBD1. Losses at the gene ends were 4 bases for V and 7 bases for J; bases not matched to a gene: 8. Germline V gene data show CDR1 as LGHNA and CDR2 as YNFKEQ. The CDR3 sequence is 15 residues long. The CDR3 coding sequence is TGTGCCAGCAGCCCTGGGACAGGGGCGGGAAATACGCAGTATTTT. Residues: CASSPGTGAGNTQYF.

This chain connects TRBV5-4 to TRBJ1-3; D is undetermined. Germline-derived CDR1 and CDR2 are SGHNT and YYREEE (reference sequence). Trimming left V 2 bases short and J 4 bases short, with 13 bases between. CDR3 length: 15 residues. The CDR3 protein is CASSLRWGGGNTIYF. Here the CDR3 DNA reads TGTGCCAGCAGCTTACGGTGGGGAGGAGGAAACACCATATATTTT.

V and J are TRBV10-3 and TRBJ2-1; 13 positions match TRBD2. V was pared by 8 bases and J by 3 bases, with 16 bases of the junction left unmatched. The germline V gene encodes CDR1 ENHRY and CDR2 SYGVKD. The length of the CDR3 is 19 residues. CDR3 DNA sequence: TGTGCCATCTCACCCGGGACTAGCGGGGCCAACGTCCTCTACAATGAGCAGTTCTTC. Its protein product is CAISPGTSGANVLYNEQFF.

This clone was recorded only once. The chain combines TRBV30 with TRBJ2-3; 11 bases agree with TRBD2. The CDR3 has 16 amino acids. Germline V gene data show CDR1 as GTSNPN and CDR2 as SVGIG (reference sequence). J lost 0 bases, V lost 1 base, and 3 bases had no gene match. In nucleotides, the CDR3 is TGTGCCTGGAGTGCTAGGACTAGCGGGAGCACAGATACGCAGTATTTT. It codes for CAWSARTSGSTDTQYF.

The chain carries TRBV19 and TRBJ2-2, with 10 positions matching TRBD2. After removal of 7 bases from V and 2 bases from J, the junction contained 4 bases not matched to a gene. CDR3 length: 15 amino acids. Germline CDR1 LNHDA, CDR2 SQIVND (reference sequence). The CDR3, as DNA: TGTGCCAGTACCCTAGCGGGGGTAAACACCGGGGAGCTGTTTTTT. This sequence encodes CASTLAGVNTGELFF.

The V call is TRBV30, the J call TRBJ1-1; possibly TRBD1 for D (5 bases). Germline V gene data show CDR1 as GTSNPN and CDR2 as SVGIG (reference sequence). There are 14 residues in the CDR3. Trimming removed 1 base at V and 5 bases at J, with 14 bases between. CDR3 amino acids: CAWSAAGVSTEAFF. The CDR3 bases are TGTGCCTGGAGTGCAGCGGGGGTTTCGACTGAAGCTTTCTTT. Complete variable domain (other parts from reference TRBV30 and TRBJ1-1): SQTIHQWPATLVQPVGSPLSLECTVEGTSNPNLYWYRQAAGRGLQLLFYSVGIGQISSEVPQNLSASRPQDRQFILSSKKLLLSDSGFYLCAWSAAGVSTEAFFGQGTRLTVV.

This rearrangement joins TRBV5-1 to TRBJ1-3, with D perhaps matching TRBD1 (6 bases). The CDR3 contains 16 residues. Germline V gives CDR1 SGHRS, CDR2 YFSETQ. V was trimmed by 4 bases and J by 4 bases, leaving 18 bases between them. CDR3 in DNA: TGCGCCAGCAGCCCCGCCGGGGGGCGGCGGGGAAACACCATATATTTT. Protein sequence: CASSPAGGRRGNTIYF.

The rearrangement links TRBV7-6 to TRBJ2-5, with 10 bases matching TRBD1. The CDR3 covers 15 residues. Germline V gives CDR1 SGHVS, CDR2 FNYEAQ. The V gene end was trimmed by 1 base and the J gene end by 2 bases; junction bases not matched to a gene: 1. CDR3 loop: CASSLGGQGQETQYF. CDR3 sequence (DNA): TGTGCCAGCAGCTTAGGGGGACAGGGGCAAGAGACCCAGTACTTC. Full variable domain (remainder filled in from reference TRBV7-6 and TRBJ2-5): GAGVSQSPRYKVTKRGQDVALRCDPISGHVSLYWYRQALGQGPEFLTYFNYEAQQDKSGLPNDRFSAERPEGSISTLTIQRTEQRDSAMYRCASSLGGQGQETQYFGPGTRLLVL.

This clone was observed a handful of times. This chain connects TRBV7-9 to TRBJ1-2; tentative D call: TRBD1 (6 bases). CDR1 and CDR2 from the germline V gene are SEHNR and FQNEAQ (reference sequence). Trimming left V 2 bases short and J 5 bases short, with 9 bases between. The CDR3 runs 13 residues. CDR3 residues: CASSLYTGYGYTF. DNA for the CDR3: TGTGCCAGCAGCTTATACACAGGGTATGGCTACACCTTC.

The chain uses TRBV5-1 and TRBJ2-2; no clear D. CDR1 is SGHRS and CDR2 is YFSETQ in the germline V gene. Between the trimmed V and J ends, which lost 0 bases and 2 bases, there was a span of 5 bases. There are 14 residues in the CDR3. The CDR3 DNA is TGCGCCAGCAGCTTGGACCTTAACACCGGGGAGCTGTTTTTT. This encodes CASSLDLNTGELFF.

As DNA, the CDR3 is TGCAGTGCCCAACTTCGGGGTGGCTACACCTTC. Protein: CSAQLRGGYTF. The chain recombines TRBV20-1 with TRBJ1-2; unclear D gene. The germline V gene encodes CDR1 DFQATT and CDR2 SNEGSKA (reference sequence). The CDR3 is 11 amino acids. V lost 6 bases and J 7 bases, leaving 12 bases between the germline ends.

The chain couples TRBV5-4 to TRBJ2-1, with D perhaps TRBD1 (6 bases). The CDR3 length is 16 residues. CDR1 is SGHNT, CDR2 YYREEE, per germline (reference sequence). Trimming shortened V by 4 bases and J by 2 bases, and 16 bases separated the two germline ends. The CDR3 DNA reads TGTGCCAGCAGCCCTCCTCAGGGGTCCCCCTACAATGAGCAGTTCTTC. Translating it yields CASSPPQGSPYNEQFF.

This sequence joins TRBV19 and TRBJ1-1; D call uncertain. Germline CDR1 is LNHDA and CDR2 is SQIVND (reference sequence). With 8 bases removed from V and 0 bases from J, the gap between germline ends came to 16 bases. The CDR3 loop spans 15 amino acids. In nucleotides, the CDR3 is TGTGCCAGTTCCGGATCCTGGTCTATGAACACTGAAGCTTTCTTT. This codes for CASSGSWSMNTEAFF.

This clone was detected a few times. This chain connects TRBV4-1 to TRBJ2-1; TRBD2 aligns across 10 bases. The ends lost 7 bases at V and 12 bases at J; junction bases unmatched: 15. CDR3 length: 15 residues. Germline CDR1 and CDR2: MGHRA and YSYEKL. CDR3 DNA sequence: TGCGCCAGCACCTTGGAGCTAGCGGGAGCTTCATCGCAGTTCTTC. Encoded protein: CASTLELAGASSQFF.